Only a few counts were recorded for the clone carrying this T cell receptor beta chain. Its target is not known. The CDR3 is made up of 14 amino acids. Germline V CDR1 and CDR2: LNHDA, SQIVND (reference sequence). V lost 7 bases to trimming and J lost 4 bases, with 16 bases between them. The data originate from a study of T cells in Graves' hyperthyroidism and ophthalmopathy. Newly diagnosed patients aged 18 to 65 had hyperthyroidism of under 2 months' duration. Together with thyroid ultrasound, orbital computed tomography, serum thyroxine and TRAb, clinical symptoms were used for diagnoses. RNA transcripts gave rise to amplified TCR beta CDR3 regions. Researchers ran a first-round RT-PCR on the TCR CDR3 using the HTBI primer set. TCRdb itself ran the multiplex PCR reads through MiXCR, one entry per CDR3 protein. Among 350,000 or so distinct CDR3 sequences listed, about 18% were seen once. Points from the study as a whole: Classification by a 13 V-J model distinguished ophthalmopathy from stable hyperthyroidism. Most clonotypes that expanded in the thyroid above 0.001 also showed up in blood.

The sample was blood. The origin of this receptor is a woman aged 25 to 39 with Graves' hyperthyroidism that later progressed to Graves' ophthalmopathy. The chain links TRBV19 to TRBJ1-1; weak D call: TRBD1 (6 bases). CDR3 DNA: TGTGCCAGTACACGGGTACAGGGAGGCACTGAAGCTTTCTTT. This gives the protein CASTRVQGGTEAFF. Filled out from reference TRBV19 and TRBJ1-1, the complete variable domain reads DGGITQSPKYLFRKEGQNVTLSCEQNLNHDAMYWYRQDPGQGLRLIYYSQIVNDFQKGDIAEGYSVSREKKESFPLTVTSAQKNPTAFYLCASTRVQGGTEAFFGQGTRLTVV.